This TCR beta chain was obtained from a study of blood T cell repertoires in COVID-19. The germline V and J ends were trimmed by 8 bases and 5 bases, with 12 bases remaining between them. The CDR3 sequence is 12 residues long. CDR1 and CDR2 (germline): ENHRY, SYGVKD. The protocol was immunoSEQ multiplex PCR, while the TCRdb copy is restricted to in-frame clones and leaves out a portion. The repertoire consists of 45,000 to 55,000 clones, with around 80% occurring once and the leading ten covering around 14%. Material: peripheral blood. The genes are TRBV10-3 and TRBJ2-5; D gene uncertain. The TCR was taken from a human donor with active or convalescent COVID-19. The donor label of this sample is uncertain. CDR3 nucleotides: TGTGCCATCGGTAGCCTCGGGGAGACCCAGTACTTC. Residues: CAIGSLGETQYF.